The sequence of this T cell receptor beta chain was determined in a study of regulatory T cells in long-lasting Graves disease. Study at large: Antithyroid drugs had been given to newly diagnosed Graves' patients for under 3 months.

This sample's time point: newly diagnosed GD, antithyroid drugs for less than 3 months. Following extraction of RNA from PBMCs, that RNA was used to make the TCR library. It was American Thyroid Association guidelines that determined Graves' disease diagnosis. CDR3 regions were amplified by Arm-PCR using iRepertoire HTBI primers to build TCR beta libraries. One entry per CDR3 protein results from TCRdb running MiXCR on the multiplex PCR reads. The sample carries about 530,000 distinct CDR3 sequences, about 16% recorded once. This sample also belongs to another study, concerning T cells in Graves' hyperthyroidism and ophthalmopathy. From that report: A set of HTBI primers served as the primers for a first-round RT-PCR of the TCR CDR3.

This clonotype was obtained from a woman between 40 and 65 years old with Graves disease. The input for sequencing was peripheral blood mononuclear cells (PBMCs), taken at new diagnosis, from a patient treated with antithyroid drugs.

The CDR3 nucleotides are TGTGCCAGCAGTTCTCCCCGGGATCCTGAAGCTTTCTTT. Protein: CASSSPRDPEAFF. The chain recombines TRBV6-5 with TRBJ1-1; D remains ambiguous. V dropped 4 bases and J dropped 6 bases, with 12 bases sitting between them. Germline values: CDR1 MNHEY, CDR2 SVGAGI. This CDR3 contains 13 residues.